The present T cell receptor (beta chain) was sequenced within a study of T cell repertoires in cytomegalovirus infection (dated by TCRdb to about 2019). In the study overall: The HLA type of each donor mattered for the analysis, because public TCR beta signatures pointed to carriage of CMV infection along with the matching HLA type. What the research found in general, with its limitations: In both this cohort and an independent roughly 400-donor cohort, the cumulative frequency of public TCR beta family members distinguished carriers of CMV infection plus the relevant HLA type. In the ex vivo response, HLA-C-restricted CMV-specific TCR beta clonotypes were dominant, and in two of eight donors the single most frequent clonotype came from this HLA-C-restricted group.

TCRdb lists the instrument as Illumina HiSeq 1500. The public reads were reprocessed in TCRdb via fastp at Q25 and MiXCR, keeping in-frame beta chains. Entries that share a CDR3 protein sequence are merged under the most common genes and DNA. Counted in this sample were about 320,000 distinct CDR3 sequences; more than 8% of them appeared once. About 4.5% of the sample is taken by the ten largest. This clonotype has just a few counts. Its target antigen remains unknown. Base qualities are not at hand, and no much larger clone is one base apart. The trim is 3 bases for V and 6 bases for J, with a gap of 5 bases between the germline ends. The CDR3 covers 11 residues, taking in both the cysteine and the phenylalanine. Here the CDR3 DNA is all that survives: 33 bases in frame from base 1.

Sequencing was done on a sample of PBMCs. The sequence was obtained from a human donor in good health (CMV status not recorded). Some clones in this sample may be carry-over from other donors' samples. The V gene is TRBV12-3 or TRBV12-4 and the J gene is TRBJ2-5; confidence is insufficient to name the D gene. The CDR3 sequence is CASSLVKTQYF. The DNA sequence is given as TGTGCCAGCAGTTTGGTGAAGACCCAGTACTTC.